The 27 T cell receptor beta chains below all came from one sample that was sequenced in a study of T cell repertoires in cytomegalovirus infection. One entry per CDR3 protein, called by TCRdb with MiXCR from the reads. There are around 900,000 distinct CDR3 sequences in the sample; roughly 30% occur only once, and around an eighth lies in the top ten. Their recognized antigens are unknown. The material was cultured CD8+ T cells from PBMCs, obtained from culture after CMV antigen stimulation. These receptors all stem from a human donor in good health (CMV status not recorded). Some clones in this sample may be carry-over from other donors' samples.

This clonotype turned up a few times. J is TRBJ2-2 and V is TRBV28; D possibly corresponds to TRBD1 (5 bases). The V gene lost 6 bases and the J gene lost 4 bases, with 21 bases spanning the gap. Germline values: CDR1 MDHEN, CDR2 SYDVKM. The CDR3 runs to 17 residues. CDR3 coding DNA: TGTGCCAGCAGCATTGACAGATACCCAAGGGGCACCGGGGAGCTGTTTTTT. The encoded protein is CASSIDRYPRGTGELFF.

The table lists this clonotype with a few counts. The chain links TRBV7-9 to TRBJ2-2; D gene ambiguous. V was clipped by 11 bases and J by 4 bases, with 8 bases between them. CDR1 is SEHNR and CDR2 is FQNEAQ in the germline V gene (reference sequence). The CDR3 consists of 11 residues. The CDR3 coding sequence is TGTGCCCTTGTAGGCACCGGGGAGCTGTTTTTT. Encoded protein: CALVGTGELFF. Based on the CDR3 plus reference TRBV7-9 and TRBJ2-2, the full variable domain is DTGVSQNPRHKITKRGQNVTFRCDPISEHNRLYWYRQTLGQGPEFLTYFQNEAQLEKSRLLSDRFSAERPKGSFSTLEIQRTEQGDSAMYLCALVGTGELFFGEGSRLTVL.

This clonotype has only one observation. The J gene is TRBJ2-3, the V gene TRBV4-2; D may match TRBD1 or TRBD2 (5 bases each). The CDR3 contains 16 residues. The ends were cut back, 1 base at V and 0 bases at J, with 11 bases in the middle. Germline CDR1 and CDR2: LGHNA and YNFKEQ. In nucleotides, the CDR3 is TGTGCCAGCAGCCAAGTCTGGGGGAGTAGCACAGATACGCAGTATTTT. As protein: CASSQVWGSSTDTQYF.

J is TRBJ1-1 and V is TRBV5-1; the D is unclear. CDR3 size: 14 residues. Trimming took off 4 bases at V and 3 bases at J, with 13 bases between the two ends. The germline V gene has CDR1 SGHRS and CDR2 YFSETQ. Written as DNA, the CDR3 is TGCGCCAGCAGCCGGCAGCGCTGGGACACTGAAGCTTTCTTT. It encodes CASSRQRWDTEAFF.

This clonotype was found many times. The rearrangement joins TRBV7-6 to TRBJ1-1; 7 nucleotides line up with TRBD1. The V and J ends lost 4 bases and 4 bases, in that order; junction bases with no gene match: 6. The CDR3 is 14 residues long. The germline CDR1 and CDR2 sequences are SGHVS and FNYEAQ. The CDR3 loop reads CASSSTTGSTEAFF. The CDR3 region has the DNA TGTGCCAGCAGCTCAACGACAGGGAGCACTGAAGCTTTCTTT.

The CDR3 is CAVEGQGSYEQYV. CDR3 DNA: TGTGCCGTAGAGGGGCAGGGCTCCTACGAGCAGTACGTC. This chain connects TRBV28 to TRBJ2-7; tentatively, D is TRBD1 or TRBD2 (5 bases each). Germline V gene lookup returns CDR1 MDHEN and CDR2 SYDVKM. V lost 11 bases to trimming and J lost 0 bases, with 14 bases between them. The CDR3 is 13 amino acids.

The table lists this clonotype with a few counts. V and J are TRBV12-5 and TRBJ1-4; D unclear. Trimming left V 4 bases short and J 8 bases short, with 14 bases between. CDR1 is LGHNT, CDR2 FRNRAP, per germline. The CDR3 has 14 residues. The CDR3 DNA reads as TGTGCTAGTGGTTCCCCGACTCGGGGAGAAAAACTGTTTTTT. Translation gives CASGSPTRGEKLFF. Full variable domain (remainder filled in from reference TRBV12-5 and TRBJ1-4): DARVTQTPRHKVTEMGQEVTMRCQPILGHNTVFWYRQTMMQGLELLAYFRNRAPLDDSGMPKDRFSAEMPDATLATLKIQPSEPRDSAVYFCASGSPTRGEKLFFGSGTQLSVL.

The gene calls are TRBV2 and TRBJ2-3, with D perhaps matching TRBD2 (8 bases). This CDR3 has 18 amino acids. Trimming removed 3 bases at V and 0 bases at J, with 19 bases between. Germline values: CDR1 SNHLY, CDR2 FYNNEI. The CDR3 sequence is CASSDDRESGGSTDTQYF. The CDR3, as DNA: TGTGCCAGCAGTGATGACAGGGAGAGCGGGGGTAGCACAGATACGCAGTATTTT.

This clonotype was observed at least ten times. The chain is built from TRBV7-2 and TRBJ1-4; TRBD1 matches at 7 bases. The V segment lost 6 bases and the J segment 2 bases; nucleotides outside the gene matches: 3. This CDR3 comprises 14 residues. Germline V lookup: CDR1 SGHTA, CDR2 FQGNSA. The CDR3 loop reads CASRSTGTNEKLFF. CDR3 bases: TGTGCCAGCAGGTCGACAGGGACTAATGAAAAACTGTTTTTT.

This clonotype was recorded a few times. The CDR3 sequence: CASSTPPDSYSYNEQFF. In nucleotides, the CDR3 is TGTGCCAGTAGTACCCCCCCGGACAGTTACTCCTACAATGAGCAGTTCTTC. The rearrangement joins TRBV19 to TRBJ2-1; D is perhaps TRBD1 (6 bases). V lost 4 bases to trimming and J lost 0 bases, with 16 bases between them. There are 17 residues in the CDR3. Looked up from germline, CDR1 is LNHDA and CDR2 is SQIVND (reference sequence).

The rearrangement uses TRBV5-6 and TRBJ2-3; possibly TRBD2 for D (5 bases). Germline CDR1 and CDR2: SGHDT and YYEEEE. This CDR3 has 14 residues. The germline V and J ends were trimmed by 8 bases and 5 bases, with 18 bases remaining between them. CDR3 sequence reads: CASLGPGRLDTQYF. CDR3 DNA sequence: TGTGCCAGTCTTGGGCCGGGGAGACTAGATACGCAGTATTTT.

CDR3: CASSTREGKGLFF. The CDR3 DNA reads as TGTGCCAGCAGCACGAGGGAAGGAAAGGGACTGTTTTTT. The chain is built from TRBV9 and TRBJ1-4, with D hard to call. Per the germline V gene, CDR1 is SGDLS and CDR2 is YYNGEE. The CDR3 is 13 residues long. Trimming took off 4 bases at V and 13 bases at J, with 17 bases between the two ends.

The chain recombines TRBV7-9 with TRBJ2-2, with D tentatively TRBD2 (6 bases). Germline loops: CDR1 SEHNR, CDR2 FQNEAQ (reference sequence). The V gene lost 2 bases and the J gene lost 3 bases, with 16 bases spanning the gap. There are 17 residues in the CDR3. The DNA of the CDR3 is TGTGCCAGCAGCTTAAATCGGGGCGGAGGGTACACCGGGGAGCTGTTTTTT. Its protein product is CASSLNRGGGYTGELFF.

This clonotype was seen only a few times. The V gene is TRBV9, the J gene TRBJ1-6; 8 positions match TRBD1. Germline values: CDR1 SGDLS, CDR2 YYNGEE. This CDR3 region has 16 residues. Losses at the gene ends were 4 bases for V and 7 bases for J; bases not matched to a gene: 10. The CDR3 nucleotides read TGTGCCAGCAGCCCAACCAGCTGGACAGGGAATTCACCCCTCCACTTT. It specifies CASSPTSWTGNSPLHF.

The J gene is TRBJ2-7, the V gene TRBV27, with D possibly TRBD1 on 6 matching bases. Germline loops: CDR1 MNHEY, CDR2 SMNVEV (reference sequence). V dropped 7 bases and J dropped 1 base, with 14 bases sitting between them. The CDR3 length is 14 residues. CDR3 amino acids: CASTIGQGSYEQYF. CDR3 sequence (DNA): TGTGCCAGCACCATCGGCCAGGGGTCCTACGAGCAGTACTTC.

The CDR3 DNA sequence: TGTGCCACCTTCGGACAGGGGGCCTCTGAAGCTTTCTTT. Protein: CATFGQGASEAFF. The chain is built from TRBV27 and TRBJ1-1; 11 bases are a match to TRBD1. V was clipped by 10 bases and J by 6 bases; unmatched bases: 7. From germline, CDR1 is MNHEY and CDR2 SMNVEV (reference sequence). CDR3 length equals 13 residues.

This clonotype occurred many times. V and J are TRBV7-6 and TRBJ2-1; D might be TRBD2 (5 bases). CDR1 SGHVS and CDR2 FNYEAQ come from the germline V gene. This CDR3 region has 14 residues. V was clipped by 2 bases and J by 4 bases, with 9 bases between them. The CDR3 DNA follows: TGTGCCAGCAGCTTATCGGCGGGTTACAATGAGCAGTTCTTC. It codes for CASSLSAGYNEQFF.

The CDR3 DNA is TGTGCCAGCAAAGAACAGGGCGGGAGCGTTGATGAGCAGTTCTTC. This gives the protein CASKEQGGSVDEQFF. This chain uses TRBV6-5 with TRBJ2-1; tentatively, D is TRBD2 (7 bases). The germline CDR1 and CDR2 sequences are MNHEY and SVGAGI. Trimming cost V 7 bases and J 8 bases, with 21 bases left between them. There are 15 residues in the CDR3.

In this sample, this clonotype turned up once. This chain uses TRBV7-9 with TRBJ2-6, with D perhaps TRBD1 or TRBD2 (5 bases each). CDR1 is SEHNR, CDR2 FQNEAQ, per germline (reference sequence). Between the trimmed V and J ends, which lost 2 bases and 2 bases, there was a span of 13 bases. This CDR3 has 17 residues. CDR3 protein: CASSLNRGTPGANVLTF. DNA of the CDR3: TGTGCCAGCAGCTTAAACCGAGGGACCCCTGGGGCCAACGTCCTGACTTTC. Using reference TRBV7-9 and TRBJ2-6 for the parts outside the CDR3, the full variable domain is DTGVSQNPRHKITKRGQNVTFRCDPISEHNRLYWYRQTLGQGPEFLTYFQNEAQLEKSRLLSDRFSAERPKGSFSTLEIQRTEQGDSAMYLCASSLNRGTPGANVLTFGAGSRLTVL.

This clonotype occurred a few times. This chain connects TRBV7-9 to TRBJ1-4, with 7 bases that match TRBD1. Germline V gene data show CDR1 as SEHNR and CDR2 as FQNEAQ (reference sequence). The junction had 6 bases not matched to a gene; V was cut back by 5 bases and J by 3 bases. The CDR3 is 15 residues long. The CDR3 protein is CASSVGTDPNEKLFF. The CDR3 DNA is TGTGCCAGCAGCGTCGGGACAGACCCTAATGAAAAACTGTTTTTT.

V and J are TRBV11-3 and TRBJ2-7; D is undetermined. V lost 5 bases and J 2 bases, leaving 13 bases between the germline ends. CDR3 length: 14 residues. The germline V gene encodes CDR1 SGHNT and CDR2 YENEEA. CDR3 in amino acids: CASSPPNSPYEQYF. In DNA form, the CDR3 reads TGTGCCAGCAGCCCTCCGAACAGTCCCTACGAGCAGTACTTC.

This chain links TRBV5-1 with TRBJ1-1; no clear D. This CDR3 region has 12 residues. Trimming removed 3 bases at V and 3 bases at J, with 6 bases between. Germline lookup yields CDR1 SGHRS and CDR2 YFSETQ. The CDR3 DNA reads TGCGCCAGCAGCTATGATTACACTGAAGCTTTCTTT. Protein product: CASSYDYTEAFF.

This clonotype was detected a few times. CDR3 nucleotides: TGTGCCAGTAGTAGTAGAGGGGGCCGGCAGCCCCAGCATTTT. Its translation is CASSSRGGRQPQHF. The rearrangement uses TRBV19 and TRBJ1-5, with 7 bases identical to TRBD1. Germline V gives CDR1 LNHDA, CDR2 SQIVND (reference sequence). V dropped 4 bases and J dropped 7; count of bases not matched to a gene: 7. The CDR3 totals 14 residues.

The rearrangement joins TRBV6-2 or TRBV6-3 to TRBJ1-1; 12 nucleotides match TRBD1. Germline V gives CDR1 MNHEY, CDR2 SVGEGT. The trim removed 3 bases at V and 4 bases at J, leaving 9 bases unmatched. The CDR3 has 17 residues. The CDR3 bases are TGTGCCAGCAGTTATACGGGACAGGGGGCTTTTGTCACTGAAGCTTTCTTT. As protein: CASSYTGQGAFVTEAFF.

This clonotype was counted only a few times. J is TRBJ1-6 and V is TRBV4-1; 10 nucleotides agree with TRBD1. This CDR3 is 19 amino acids long. The junction had 16 bases not matched to a gene; V was cut back by 0 bases and J by 11 bases. From germline, CDR1 is MGHRA and CDR2 YSYEKL. The CDR3 DNA reads TGCGCCAGCAGCCAAGAGGTCCCCAGGGGGACAGGGGCTCCAACACCCCTCCACTTT. Encoded protein: CASSQEVPRGTGAPTPLHF.

V and J are TRBV3-1 and TRBJ2-2, with D unclear. The CDR3 is 12 amino acids. Per the germline V gene, CDR1 is LGHDT and CDR2 is YNNKEL (reference sequence). Between the trimmed V and J ends, which lost 7 bases and 5 bases, there was a span of 8 bases. CDR3 loop: CASTRTTGELFF. Written as DNA, the CDR3 is TGTGCCAGCACCCGGACGACCGGGGAGCTGTTTTTT. Variable domain in full (rest from reference TRBV3-1 and TRBJ2-2): DTAVSQTPKYLVTQMGNDKSIKCEQNLGHDTMYWYKQDSKKFLKIMFSYNNKELIINETVPNRFSPKSPDKAHLNLHINSLELGDSAVYFCASTRTTGELFFGEGSRLTVL.

The chain employs TRBV7-9 and TRBJ2-7; D remains ambiguous. This CDR3 is built from 12 residues. The V end was cut by 3 bases, the J end by 4 bases, with 7 bases between. Germline CDR1 and CDR2: SEHNR and FQNEAQ (reference sequence). The CDR3 loop reads CASSFEQYEQYV. The DNA of the CDR3 is TGTGCCAGCAGCTTTGAACAATACGAGCAGTACGTC.